Shown below are 17 T cell receptor beta chains from a single sample sequenced in a study of molecular identifiers for immune sequencing clone quantification. TCRdb re-called the PCR reads with MiXCR, one entry per CDR3 protein. The sample includes more than 450,000 distinct CDR3 sequences, 25% of them seen just once. Sequenced sample: naive CD8+ T cells from blood, with Jurkat cell RNA spiked in. The subset here: FACS-sorted CD8+CD4-CCR7+CD45RA+ naive T cells. The receptor source for this set is a human donor in good health. Some libraries in this study had Jurkat cell RNA spiked in.

The chain couples TRBV27 to TRBJ2-5, with 12 bases that match TRBD2. Germline lookup yields CDR1 MNHEY and CDR2 SMNVEV (reference sequence). The CDR3 runs to 17 residues. Losses at the gene ends were 2 bases for V and 7 bases for J; bases not matched to a gene: 11. The CDR3 loop is CASSLAAPLAGGGTQYF. The DNA for the CDR3 is TGTGCCAGCAGTTTAGCCGCTCCACTAGCGGGAGGAGGGACCCAGTACTTC.

This clonotype was observed a handful of times. The chain joins TRBV24-1 to TRBJ2-3, with unresolved D. Germline V gene sequence: CDR1 KGHDR, CDR2 SFDVKD. V lost 4 bases to trimming and J lost 0 bases, with 10 bases between them. The CDR3 runs to 15 residues. DNA of the CDR3: TGTGCCACCAGTGAAGGTGCGTATAGCACAGATACGCAGTATTTT. Translating it yields CATSEGAYSTDTQYF.

This clonotype has only a few counts. This chain connects TRBV4-3 to TRBJ2-3; TRBD2 agrees at 10 bases. This CDR3 has 16 residues. Per germline, CDR1 LGHNA and CDR2 YSLEER. The V segment lost 0 bases and the J segment 5 bases; nucleotides outside the gene matches: 5. The CDR3 nucleotides read TGCGCCAGCAGCCAAGATGCTAGCGGGGGTGTAGATACGCAGTATTTT. Translation: CASSQDASGGVDTQYF.

The chain couples TRBV6-5 to TRBJ1-5; D possibly corresponds to TRBD1 (5 bases). CDR3 length: 18 amino acids. The V gene's germline CDR1 is MNHEY and CDR2 SVGAGI. With 9 bases removed from V and 0 bases from J, the gap between germline ends came to 24 bases. CDR3 in amino acids: CASSRLGRGDYSNQPQHF. CDR3 bases: TGTGCCAGTAGTAGATTGGGGCGCGGAGACTATAGCAATCAGCCCCAGCATTTT.

The J gene is TRBJ1-1, the V gene TRBV7-9; TRBD1 might be the D (6 bases). Germline values: CDR1 SEHNR, CDR2 FQNEAQ (reference sequence). The CDR3 sequence is 13 residues long. V was trimmed by 11 bases and J by 7 bases, leaving 20 bases between them. The CDR3 DNA reads as TGTGCCGGGGTGGGTAGCGGACAGATTGAAGCTTTCTTT. Translated, it gives CAGVGSGQIEAFF.

This clonotype was recorded at least ten times. The V call is TRBV7-2, the J call TRBJ2-1; D may be TRBD2 (6 bases). The CDR3 totals 11 residues. Germline V gene lookup returns CDR1 SGHTA and CDR2 FQGNSA. The V end lost 4 bases, the J end lost 9 bases, and 7 bases lay between the germline ends. CDR3 amino acids: CASSSSVEQFF. CDR3 coding DNA: TGTGCCAGCAGCTCTAGCGTTGAGCAGTTCTTC. The full variable domain, rest sourced from reference TRBV7-2 and TRBJ2-1, is GAGVSQSPSNKVTEKGKDVELRCDPISGHTALYWYRQSLGQGLEFLIYFQGNSAPDKSGLPSDRFSAERTGGSVSTLTIQRTQQEDSAVYLCASSSSVEQFFGPGTRLTVL.

This clonotype occurred many times. The rearrangement links TRBV2 to TRBJ1-1, with 9 bases identical to TRBD1. Germline V gives CDR1 SNHLY, CDR2 FYNNEI. V shed 10 bases, J shed 5 bases, and the junction held 8 bases outside the gene matches. This CDR3 spans 13 amino acids. This CDR3 is CATGGTGLTEAFF. CDR3 DNA: TGTGCCACCGGCGGGACAGGGCTTACTGAAGCTTTCTTT.

This clonotype was seen at least ten times. This sequence joins TRBV28 and TRBJ2-2, with a weak D call TRBD1 (6 bases). V gave up 3 bases and J gave up 1 base, with 9 bases separating them. Germline CDR1 MDHEN, CDR2 SYDVKM. The CDR3 is 15 residues long. CDR3 amino acids: CASSFPTGNTGELFF. CDR3 coding DNA: TGTGCCAGCAGTTTCCCGACAGGGAACACCGGGGAGCTGTTTTTT.

On this clonotype itself: A much larger clone sits a single nucleotide away, making a read error possible. The CDR3 DNA reads TGTGCCAGCAGCCAATACAGTAGCAATCAGCCCCAGCATTTT. It yields the protein CASSQYSSNQPQHF. The chain combines TRBV3-1 with TRBJ1-5, with D hard to call. Germline V lookup: CDR1 LGHDT, CDR2 YNNKEL (reference sequence). The CDR3 totals 14 residues. The V gene lost 2 bases and the J gene lost 0 bases, with 5 bases spanning the gap.

The J gene is TRBJ1-3, the V gene TRBV7-2; D remains ambiguous. V gave up 5 bases and J gave up 0 bases, with 11 bases separating them. The germline gives CDR1 SGHTA, CDR2 FQGNSA. The CDR3 extends over 15 amino acids. The CDR3 protein is CASSPGPRSGNTIYF. CDR3 bases: TGTGCCAGCAGCCCGGGTCCCCGCTCTGGAAACACCATATATTTT.

V is TRBV19 and J is TRBJ2-3; the D gene is possibly TRBD1 (5 bases). Germline V CDR1 and CDR2: LNHDA, SQIVND (reference sequence). The length of the CDR3 is 12 residues. Trimming shortened V by 7 bases and J by 2 bases, and 7 bases separated the two germline ends. This CDR3 reads CASMGPTDTQYF. CDR3 DNA: TGTGCCAGTATGGGGCCCACAGATACGCAGTATTTT. The full variable domain, completed using reference TRBV19 and TRBJ2-3, is DGGITQSPKYLFRKEGQNVTLSCEQNLNHDAMYWYRQDPGQGLRLIYYSQIVNDFQKGDIAEGYSVSREKKESFPLTVTSAQKNPTAFYLCASMGPTDTQYFGPGTRLTVL.

There are many counts of this clonotype. V is TRBV4-3 and J is TRBJ2-3; the D is unclear. The germline V gene encodes CDR1 LGHNA and CDR2 YSLEER. The ends were cut back, 0 bases at V and 8 bases at J, with 15 bases in the middle. The CDR3 runs to 15 residues. CDR3 residues: CASSQDSSNRFTQYF. DNA for the CDR3: TGCGCCAGCAGCCAAGACTCCTCTAACAGATTTACGCAGTATTTT.

As regards this clonotype: Just one base apart from a much larger clone, this may be a read error. V usage is TRBV20-1 and J usage is TRBJ2-7; TRBD1 agrees at 8 bases. Germline CDR1 is DFQATT and CDR2 is SNEGSKA (reference sequence). The CDR3 covers 15 residues. CDR3 protein: CSASRLSTGAYGQYF. The CDR3 region has the DNA TGCAGTGCTAGCCGCCTTTCGACAGGGGCCTACGGGCAGTACTTC.

This clonotype was recorded many times. One junction end disagrees with the germline gene, perhaps due to a read error. The V and J genes are TRBV12-3 or TRBV12-4 and TRBJ2-7, with 7 positions matching TRBD2. The CDR3 spans 13 residues. The CDR3 region is CASSLAVTYEQYF. The CDR3 DNA is TGTGCCAGCAGTCTAGCGGTAACCTACGAGCAGTACTTC.

A few counts support this clonotype. The rearrangement links TRBV6-2 or TRBV6-3 to TRBJ2-1; D is unclear. The germline gives CDR1 MNHEY, CDR2 SVGEGT. This CDR3 is 14 amino acids long. V shed 3 bases and J shed 3 bases, with 9 bases lying between them. CDR3 nucleotides: TGTGCCAGCAGTTATGTACAGATCTACAATGAGCAGTTCTTC. It is translated as CASSYVQIYNEQFF.

V gene TRBV30 combines with J gene TRBJ1-1; D remains unclear. The CDR3 length is 14 residues. Trimming pared 0 bases from V and 6 bases from J, leaving 14 bases between. The V gene's germline CDR1 is GTSNPN and CDR2 SVGIG (reference sequence). DNA of the CDR3: TGTGCCTGGAGTGTCTCCGGCCTGGGTCCTGAAGCTTTCTTT. Its translation: CAWSVSGLGPEAFF. Full variable domain (rest looked up from reference TRBV30 and TRBJ1-1): SQTIHQWPATLVQPVGSPLSLECTVEGTSNPNLYWYRQAAGRGLQLLFYSVGIGQISSEVPQNLSASRPQDRQFILSSKKLLLSDSGFYLCAWSVSGLGPEAFFGQGTRLTVV.

The sample holds a few counts of this clonotype. The rearrangement joins TRBV7-9 to TRBJ2-1; a weak D match, TRBD2 (6 bases). CDR1 and CDR2 from the germline V gene are SEHNR and FQNEAQ (reference sequence). The CDR3 spans 14 residues. Deletions cut 3 bases from V and 3 bases from J, with 9 bases between. This chain's CDR3 is CASSLGGVYNEQFF. The CDR3 DNA reads TGTGCCAGCAGCTTGGGGGGAGTCTACAATGAGCAGTTCTTC.